A selection of T cell receptor beta chains follows, all from one sample in a study of radiation and T cells in renal cell carcinoma. Only in-frame clones appear in the TCRdb table, and some are missing; sequencing was by immunoSEQ multiplex PCR. Altogether roughly 170,000 clones are present, about 88% being singletons, with the ten largest covering about 10%. Sequenced material: blood, taken from a patient whose treatment included radiotherapy and nephrectomy. These receptors originate from a woman aged 45-59 years with renal cell carcinoma. The CDR3 runs from the conserved cysteine through the conserved F or W. D genes are given only for firm matches. Some rows mark clone size as missing; the rest say once, few, many or name a class of expanded clone.

clone size: -
V gene: TRBV6-1
D gene: -
J gene: TRBJ2-2
CDR3 protein: CASRAGPNTGELFF
CDR3 DNA: TGTGCCAGCAGGGCAGGACCGAACACCGGGGAGCTGTTTTTT

clone size: -
V gene: TRBV11-2
D gene: -
J gene: TRBJ2-2
CDR3 protein: CASSLSGAAGTGELFF
CDR3 DNA: TGTGCCAGCAGCTTATCCGGGGCCGCGGGGACCGGGGAGCTGTTTTTT

clone size: -
V gene: TRBV28
D gene: -
J gene: TRBJ1-2
CDR3 protein: CASSFDRLHYGYTF
CDR3 DNA: TGTGCCAGCAGTTTCGACAGACTCCACTATGGCTACACCTTC

clone size: -
V gene: TRBV6-1
D gene: -
J gene: TRBJ1-1
CDR3 protein: CASSGANRYTEAFF
CDR3 DNA: TGTGCCAGCAGTGGGGCGAATAGGTACACTGAAGCTTTCTTT

clone size: once
V gene: TRBV5-1
D gene: TRBD1
J gene: TRBJ1-6
CDR3 protein: CASSINTPGQGDSPLHF
CDR3 DNA: TGCGCCAGCAGCATCAATACTCCGGGACAGGGGGATTCACCCCTCCACTTT

clone size: -
V gene: TRBV2
D gene: TRBD2
J gene: TRBJ2-1
CDR3 protein: CASYDPGGPQEQFF
CDR3 DNA: TGTGCCAGCTACGATCCGGGGGGGCCCCAAGAGCAGTTCTTC

clone size: once
V gene: TRBV5-1
D gene: -
J gene: TRBJ1-5
CDR3 protein: CASSLDPGDQPQHF
CDR3 DNA: TGCGCCAGCAGCTTGGATCCGGGTGATCAGCCCCAGCATTTT

clone size: -
V gene: TRBV18
D gene: -
J gene: TRBJ1-5
CDR3 protein: CASSRYGDSNQPQHF
CDR3 DNA: TGTGCCAGCTCACGGTACGGGGATAGCAATCAGCCCCAGCATTTT

clone size: -
V gene: TRBV5-6
D gene: -
J gene: TRBJ2-2
CDR3 protein: CASSLVQGNTGELFF
CDR3 DNA: TGTGCCAGCAGCTTGGTGCAGGGGAACACCGGGGAGCTGTTTTTT

clone size: -
V gene: TRBV6-9
D gene: -
J gene: TRBJ2-5
CDR3 protein: CASTPSNGQETQYF
CDR3 DNA: TGTGCCAGCACTCCTTCCAACGGCCAAGAGACCCAGTACTTC

clone size: once
V gene: TRBV19
D gene: TRBD1
J gene: TRBJ2-7
CDR3 protein: CASSIDLQGREQYF
CDR3 DNA: TGTGCCAGTAGTATAGACCTACAGGGGCGCGAGCAGTACTTC

clone size: -
V gene: TRBV6-1
D gene: -
J gene: TRBJ1-3
CDR3 protein: CASSEGGRNTIYF
CDR3 DNA: TGTGCCAGCAGTGAAGGGGGCAGAAACACCATATATTTT

clone size: -
V gene: TRBV18
D gene: -
J gene: TRBJ1-1
CDR3 protein: CASSLLGQEYMNTEAFF
CDR3 DNA: TGTGCCAGCTCACTCCTGGGGCAGGAATATATGAACACTGAAGCTTTCTTT

clone size: -
V gene: TRBV19
D gene: TRBD1
J gene: TRBJ1-2
CDR3 protein: CAFKQGNYGYTF
CDR3 DNA: TGTGCCTTCAAACAGGGGAACTATGGCTACACCTTC

clone size: -
V gene: TRBV2
D gene: -
J gene: TRBJ2-1
CDR3 protein: CASFGSRSSYNEQFF
CDR3 DNA: TGTGCCAGCTTCGGGTCTAGGAGCTCCTACAATGAGCAGTTCTTC

clone size: -
V gene: TRBV5-1
D gene: -
J gene: TRBJ1-2
CDR3 protein: CASSFRSGGDYGYTF
CDR3 DNA: TGCGCCAGCAGCTTTAGGTCTGGGGGCGACTATGGCTACACCTTC

clone size: -
V gene: TRBV23-1
D gene: TRBD1
J gene: TRBJ2-1
CDR3 protein: CASSPGTGNRRDEQFF
CDR3 DNA: TGCGCCAGCAGTCCCGGGACAGGGAATAGAAGGGATGAGCAGTTCTTC

clone size: -
V gene: TRBV7-2
D gene: -
J gene: TRBJ2-6
CDR3 protein: CASSLARDSGANVLTF
CDR3 DNA: TGTGCCAGCAGCTTAGCTCGGGACTCTGGGGCCAACGTCCTGACTTTC

clone size: -
V gene: TRBV10-2
D gene: -
J gene: TRBJ1-3
CDR3 protein: CASRGRDSGNTIYF
CDR3 DNA: TGCGCCAGCAGGGGACGGGACTCTGGAAACACCATATATTTT

clone size: -
V gene: TRBV6-5
D gene: -
J gene: TRBJ1-5
CDR3 protein: CASSSRDNRQPQHF
CDR3 DNA: TGTGCCAGCAGTTCCCGGGACAATCGACAGCCCCAGCATTTT

clone size: few
V gene: TRBV10-3
D gene: -
J gene: TRBJ1-1
CDR3 protein: CAMSGGENTEAFF
CDR3 DNA: TGTGCCATGAGTGGAGGAGAGAACACTGAAGCTTTCTTT

clone size: -
V gene: TRBV5-6
D gene: -
J gene: TRBJ2-3
CDR3 protein: CASHFPGSTDTQYF
CDR3 DNA: TGTGCCAGCCACTTTCCGGGGAGCACAGATACGCAGTATTTT

clone size: -
V gene: TRBV5-1
D gene: -
J gene: TRBJ1-4
CDR3 protein: CASSFGHGNEKLFF
CDR3 DNA: TGCGCCAGCAGCTTCGGTCACGGCAATGAAAAACTGTTTTTT

clone size: few
V gene: TRBV7-9
D gene: TRBD1
J gene: TRBJ2-7
CDR3 protein: CASSLEELDRGSYEQYF
CDR3 DNA: TGTGCCAGCAGCTTAGAAGAACTGGACAGGGGGTCCTACGAGCAGTACTTC

clone size: few
V gene: TRBV7-2
D gene: -
J gene: TRBJ2-2
CDR3 protein: CASSQPKSSYTGELFF
CDR3 DNA: TGTGCCAGCAGCCAACCCAAAAGTAGTTACACCGGGGAGCTGTTTTTT

clone size: -
V gene: TRBV7-9
D gene: -
J gene: TRBJ2-2
CDR3 protein: CASSLYGELFF
CDR3 DNA: TGTGCCAGCAGCTTATACGGGGAGCTGTTTTTT

clone size: -
V gene: TRBV7-2
D gene: TRBD2
J gene: TRBJ2-3
CDR3 protein: CASSLGGGGAVNTQYF
CDR3 DNA: TGTGCCAGCAGCTTAGGCGGCGGGGGGGCCGTGAATACGCAGTATTTT

clone size: -
V gene: TRBV9
D gene: -
J gene: TRBJ2-2
CDR3 protein: CASSGSSWVGELFF
CDR3 DNA: TGTGCCAGCAGCGGGAGCAGTTGGGTCGGGGAGCTGTTTTTT

clone size: -
V gene: TRBV6-5
D gene: -
J gene: TRBJ1-3
CDR3 protein: CASSFDGSSGNTIYF
CDR3 DNA: TGTGCCAGCAGTTTTGACGGATCCTCTGGAAACACCATATATTTT

clone size: -
V gene: TRBV7-8
D gene: -
J gene: TRBJ1-2
CDR3 protein: CASSPSWGNAYGYTF
CDR3 DNA: TGTGCCAGCAGCCCTAGCTGGGGGAACGCCTATGGCTACACCTTC

clone size: -
V gene: TRBV5-1
D gene: TRBD1
J gene: TRBJ1-1
CDR3 protein: CASSLWGQGTEAFF
CDR3 DNA: TGCGCCAGCAGCTTGTGGGGACAGGGGACTGAAGCTTTCTTT

clone size: -
V gene: TRBV7-2
D gene: -
J gene: TRBJ2-7
CDR3 protein: CASSPLGLARYEQYF
CDR3 DNA: TGTGCCAGCAGCCCATTGGGGCTAGCGAGGTACGAGCAGTACTTC

clone size: -
V gene: TRBV6-1
D gene: TRBD1
J gene: TRBJ2-7
CDR3 protein: CASSDIWTGKAEQYF
CDR3 DNA: TGTGCCAGCAGTGACATCTGGACAGGGAAGGCCGAGCAGTACTTC

clone size: -
V gene: TRBV10-2
D gene: TRBD2
J gene: TRBJ2-5
CDR3 protein: CASSGLAGAQQETQYF
CDR3 DNA: TGCGCCAGCAGTGGACTAGCGGGGGCCCAACAAGAGACCCAGTACTTC

clone size: once
V gene: TRBV7-9
D gene: -
J gene: TRBJ2-7
CDR3 protein: CASSFSLYEQYF
CDR3 DNA: TGTGCCAGCAGCTTCTCCTTATACGAGCAGTACTTC

clone size: -
V gene: TRBV7-9
D gene: TRBD2
J gene: TRBJ2-1
CDR3 protein: CASSRPGTSGGRKYNEQFF
CDR3 DNA: TGTGCCAGCAGCCGTCCCGGGACTAGCGGGGGCCGAAAATACAATGAGCAGTTCTTC

clone size: -
V gene: TRBV6-6
D gene: -
J gene: TRBJ1-1
CDR3 protein: CASSSPGVDTEAFF
CDR3 DNA: TGTGCCAGCAGTTCCCCGGGGGTGGACACTGAAGCTTTCTTT

clone size: -
V gene: TRBV11-2
D gene: -
J gene: TRBJ2-2
CDR3 protein: CASSLAWALNTGELFF
CDR3 DNA: TGTGCCAGCAGCTTAGCTTGGGCCCTTAACACCGGGGAGCTGTTTTTT

clone size: -
V gene: TRBV5-4
D gene: -
J gene: TRBJ1-2
CDR3 protein: CASSLVTQRNGYTF
CDR3 DNA: TGTGCCAGCAGCTTGGTAACCCAACGTAATGGCTACACCTTC

clone size: -
V gene: TRBV7-8
D gene: -
J gene: TRBJ1-6
CDR3 protein: CASSLGIDSPLHF
CDR3 DNA: TGTGCCAGCAGCTTAGGGATAGATTCACCCCTCCACTTT

clone size: -
V gene: TRBV7-2
D gene: -
J gene: TRBJ2-1
CDR3 protein: CASSHTPGGFEQFF
CDR3 DNA: TGTGCCAGCAGCCACACCCCCGGGGGCTTTGAGCAGTTCTTC

clone size: -
V gene: TRBV25-1
D gene: -
J gene: TRBJ1-1
CDR3 protein: CASSQKWGNTEAFF
CDR3 DNA: TGTGCCAGCAGCCAAAAGTGGGGGAACACTGAAGCTTTCTTT

clone size: -
V gene: TRBV5-1
D gene: TRBD2
J gene: TRBJ2-2
CDR3 protein: CASSPSTGGSTGELFF
CDR3 DNA: TGCGCCAGCAGCCCATCTACCGGGGGGTCCACCGGGGAGCTGTTTTTT

clone size: -
V gene: TRBV5-1
D gene: -
J gene: TRBJ2-2
CDR3 protein: CASSLDPSGELFF
CDR3 DNA: TGCGCCAGCAGCTTGGATCCCTCCGGGGAGCTGTTTTTT

clone size: few
V gene: TRBV9
D gene: -
J gene: TRBJ1-4
CDR3 protein: CASSVAGGNGKLFF
CDR3 DNA: TGTGCCAGCAGCGTTGCCGGGGGGAATGGAAAACTGTTTTTT

clone size: -
V gene: TRBV7-2
D gene: -
J gene: TRBJ2-3
CDR3 protein: CASSLQASLSTDTQYF
CDR3 DNA: TGTGCCAGCAGCTTACAGGCATCTCTTAGCACAGATACGCAGTATTTT

clone size: -
V gene: TRBV6-6
D gene: -
J gene: TRBJ2-3
CDR3 protein: CASSYQEGRDTQYF
CDR3 DNA: TGTGCCAGCAGTTATCAGGAGGGGCGAGATACGCAGTATTTT

clone size: -
V gene: TRBV6-1
D gene: -
J gene: TRBJ1-1
CDR3 protein: CASTQNTEAFF
CDR3 DNA: TGTGCCAGCACCCAGAACACTGAAGCTTTCTTT

clone size: -
V gene: TRBV5-6
D gene: TRBD1
J gene: TRBJ2-5
CDR3 protein: CASSVRQGAQLETQYF
CDR3 DNA: TGTGCCAGCAGCGTCCGACAGGGGGCGCAGCTAGAGACCCAGTACTTC